This is a list of T cell receptor beta chains from one sample in a study of response to subunit inactivated influenza vaccine. TCRdb used MiXCR to reprocess the RT-PCR reads, holding one entry per CDR3 protein. The sample has 550,000 to 800,000 distinct CDR3 sequences, approximately 14% seen once. Material: PBMCs from blood, obtained approximately 12 days after vaccination. The receptors were sampled from a man aged 45-60 years who received an inactivated influenza vaccine. Each CDR3 is given with its conserved first and last residue. The order of the fields is J gene, clone size, V gene, CDR3 protein. Not all rows give a size; the values are once, few, many and, for expanded clones, a class.

J gene: TRBJ2-7; clone size: few; V gene: TRBV7-2; CDR3 protein: CASNSSPGQTYEQYF
J gene: TRBJ2-1; clone size: few; V gene: TRBV20-1; CDR3 protein: CSARRAGVRNEQFF
J gene: TRBJ2-1; clone size: -; V gene: TRBV15; CDR3 protein: CATSAGGYSYNEQFF
J gene: TRBJ1-1; clone size: -; V gene: TRBV7-9; CDR3 protein: CASSLGPQGTNTEAFF
J gene: TRBJ2-7; clone size: -; V gene: TRBV27; CDR3 protein: CASSLLPGQGNYEQYF
J gene: TRBJ2-1; clone size: -; V gene: TRBV27; CDR3 protein: CASSLAQVGYNEQFF
J gene: TRBJ2-3; clone size: many; V gene: TRBV5-1; CDR3 protein: CASSAGTSGDTQYF
J gene: TRBJ2-1; clone size: many; V gene: TRBV5-1; CDR3 protein: CASSLDREQFF
J gene: TRBJ2-5; clone size: few; V gene: TRBV5-8; CDR3 protein: CASSLWGRKETQYF
J gene: TRBJ2-2; clone size: few; V gene: TRBV6-1; CDR3 protein: CASRNAQGWSGELFF
J gene: TRBJ2-5; clone size: -; V gene: TRBV6-2/TRBV6-3; CDR3 protein: CASSYSPLTPGEGKTQYF
J gene: TRBJ1-6; clone size: few; V gene: TRBV7-2; CDR3 protein: CASSLISNSPLHF
J gene: TRBJ1-2; clone size: few; V gene: TRBV5-1; CDR3 protein: CASSLGPGQGHWNYGYTF
J gene: TRBJ2-3; clone size: few; V gene: TRBV7-2; CDR3 protein: CASSRTSGEGGTQYF
J gene: TRBJ1-2; clone size: -; V gene: TRBV7-2; CDR3 protein: CASSYTPYGYTF
J gene: TRBJ2-7; clone size: few; V gene: TRBV4-2; CDR3 protein: CASSQAGTPSEQYF
J gene: TRBJ2-2; clone size: -; V gene: TRBV4-3; CDR3 protein: CASSQAAIQNTGELFF
J gene: TRBJ1-5; clone size: few; V gene: TRBV14; CDR3 protein: CASSQSRNQPQHF
J gene: TRBJ2-7; clone size: -; V gene: TRBV28; CDR3 protein: CASSYHGGTGDTYEQYF
J gene: TRBJ2-1; clone size: few; V gene: TRBV24-1; CDR3 protein: CATSDSGTSGQPLNEQFF
J gene: TRBJ2-7; clone size: -; V gene: TRBV29-1; CDR3 protein: CSVEDRRGPGARYEQYF
J gene: TRBJ2-2; clone size: few; V gene: TRBV7-8; CDR3 protein: CASSLGTPRTGELFF
J gene: TRBJ2-2; clone size: -; V gene: TRBV11-1; CDR3 protein: CASSPSYSRNTGELFF
J gene: TRBJ2-3; clone size: -; V gene: TRBV25-1; CDR3 protein: CASSALWTSGMSDTQYF
J gene: TRBJ2-6; clone size: many; V gene: TRBV18; CDR3 protein: CASSPKQSGANVLTF
J gene: TRBJ2-2; clone size: few; V gene: TRBV12-3/TRBV12-4; CDR3 protein: CASSRPQTGGSTGELFF
J gene: TRBJ2-7; clone size: few; V gene: TRBV15; CDR3 protein: CATSRVLTVGYEQYF
J gene: TRBJ2-7; clone size: -; V gene: TRBV30; CDR3 protein: CAWSVRQGSYEQYF
J gene: TRBJ2-1; clone size: -; V gene: TRBV10-3; CDR3 protein: CAITVMNEQFF
J gene: TRBJ2-7; clone size: many; V gene: TRBV18; CDR3 protein: CASSPKETYEQYF
J gene: TRBJ2-7; clone size: few; V gene: TRBV25-1; CDR3 protein: CASSDAGPSEQYF
J gene: TRBJ1-6; clone size: few; V gene: TRBV19; CDR3 protein: CASSIRAGSYNSPLHF
J gene: TRBJ2-3; clone size: once; V gene: TRBV24-1; CDR3 protein: CATSDLRGGIKADTQYF
J gene: TRBJ2-4; clone size: -; V gene: TRBV6-4; CDR3 protein: CASSPTGGASKNIQYF
J gene: TRBJ2-7; clone size: few; V gene: TRBV2; CDR3 protein: CASSALAVTYEQYF
J gene: TRBJ2-5; clone size: -; V gene: TRBV29-1; CDR3 protein: CSGGPGTEETQYF
J gene: TRBJ2-6; clone size: few; V gene: TRBV6-1; CDR3 protein: CASSERGAGANVLTF
J gene: TRBJ1-5; clone size: -; V gene: TRBV6-1; CDR3 protein: CASWKGEGSNQPQHF
J gene: TRBJ2-7; clone size: -; V gene: TRBV29-1; CDR3 protein: CSVETGLKIHEQYF
J gene: TRBJ2-1; clone size: -; V gene: TRBV21-1; CDR3 protein: CASSLTGANQYNEQFF
J gene: TRBJ2-7; clone size: -; V gene: TRBV6-2/TRBV6-3; CDR3 protein: CASGSGIGLLSYEQYF
J gene: TRBJ2-7; clone size: few; V gene: TRBV5-6; CDR3 protein: CASSLVEVFFYEQYF
J gene: TRBJ2-7; clone size: few; V gene: TRBV7-9; CDR3 protein: CASSQGAGEQYF
J gene: TRBJ2-2; clone size: -; V gene: TRBV5-1; CDR3 protein: CASSSRRGFPGELFF
J gene: TRBJ2-2; clone size: -; V gene: TRBV5-1; CDR3 protein: CASGRQLDSNTGELFF
J gene: TRBJ2-4; clone size: -; V gene: TRBV5-1; CDR3 protein: CASSITAGGINIQYF
J gene: TRBJ2-1; clone size: -; V gene: TRBV3-1; CDR3 protein: CASSPAGLASEQFF
J gene: TRBJ2-7; clone size: many; V gene: TRBV5-1; CDR3 protein: CASSMTAETDEQYF
J gene: TRBJ2-3; clone size: many; V gene: TRBV1; CDR3 protein: CTSSQDQRTGTDTQYF
J gene: TRBJ2-7; clone size: few; V gene: TRBV4-2; CDR3 protein: CASSQDHRTDSYEQYF
J gene: TRBJ2-3; clone size: few; V gene: TRBV19; CDR3 protein: CASSIAGQGLTDTQYF
J gene: TRBJ2-5; clone size: -; V gene: TRBV20-1; CDR3 protein: CSARDPGGEEKETQYF
J gene: TRBJ1-5; clone size: many; V gene: TRBV20-1; CDR3 protein: CSARGPSNQPQHF
J gene: TRBJ2-3; clone size: few; V gene: TRBV5-5; CDR3 protein: CASSLVGSPMPTDTQYF
J gene: TRBJ1-1; clone size: -; V gene: TRBV6-2/TRBV6-3; CDR3 protein: CASLLRWNTEAFF
J gene: TRBJ2-7; clone size: -; V gene: TRBV5-6; CDR3 protein: CASSFHLTRHEQYF
J gene: TRBJ1-1; clone size: few; V gene: TRBV3-1; CDR3 protein: CASSRDRGVWAFF
J gene: TRBJ2-3; clone size: -; V gene: TRBV24-1; CDR3 protein: CATSDLTGRGSTETQYF
J gene: TRBJ2-1; clone size: -; V gene: TRBV6-1; CDR3 protein: CASSASGGPYNEQFF